This TCR beta chain is from a study of blood T cell repertoires in COVID-19. The overall study: COVID-19 samples, acute and convalescent, were from the United States, Italy and Spain. The analysed material was cDNA or gDNA that came from T cells, B-cell-depleted T cells, or PBMCs.

Methods used by the authors: Estimates of nucleated cell counts were drawn from the amplification of reference gene primers. Profiled with immunoSEQ multiplex PCR; TCRdb holds only in-frame clones, not every one. The DNA was the basis for D and trimming; V, J and clone size are from that table. The repertoire holds some 270,000 clones, approximately 92% seen once, with 4% to 5% in the top ten. The CDR3 contains 16 residues. The germline V and J ends were trimmed by 8 bases and 8 bases, with 25 bases remaining between them. Germline lookup yields CDR1 SGHVS and CDR2 FNYEAQ. The V gene is TRBV7-6, the J gene TRBJ2-1; a possible D gene is TRBD1 (7 bases). The material sequenced was peripheral blood. This clonotype was sampled from a woman aged 40 to 50 who had recovered from COVID-19. The CDR3 sequence is CASGLGRGGRRYEQFF. CDR3 bases: TGTGCCAGCGGCCTCGGGAGAGGGGGCCGGCGATATGAGCAGTTCTTC.